Listed below are T cell receptor beta chains from one sample, sequenced in a study of blood T cell repertoires in COVID-19. Data came from immunoSEQ multiplex PCR; TCRdb stores just in-frame clones and leaves some out. The table lists about 80,000 clones, 78% of them singletons. Sequencing was carried out using peripheral blood. The receptor source for this set is a human donor in a cohort sampled during active COVID-19. Each CDR3 is given with its conserved first and last residue. D genes are given only for firm matches. Expanded clones get a size class; other rows say once, few or many, or leave the size out.

J gene,clone size,D gene,V gene,CDR3 protein,CDR3 DNA
TRBJ1-2,.,TRBD1,TRBV28,CASSYRGGLINGYTF,TGTGCCAGCAGCTACAGGGGCGGGTTAATAAATGGCTACACCTTC
TRBJ1-1,.,.,TRBV4-1,CASSQGIAGGTEAFF,TGCGCCAGCAGCCAAGGTATTGCGGGGGGCACTGAAGCTTTCTTT
TRBJ2-1,.,.,TRBV4-3,CASSQGRDGGVNEQFF,TGCGCCAGCAGCCAAGGGAGGGACGGAGGGGTCAATGAGCAGTTCTTC
TRBJ1-6,.,TRBD1,TRBV30,CAWSGQGASPLHF,TGTGCCTGGAGTGGACAGGGGGCTTCACCCCTCCACTTT
TRBJ1-5,once,.,TRBV10-3,CAISASALGGNQPQHF,TGTGCCATCAGTGCCAGCGCCCTAGGGGGCAATCAGCCCCAGCATTTT
TRBJ1-1,.,TRBD1,TRBV6-5,CASSLGTGLSTEAFF,TGTGCCAGCAGTTTAGGGACAGGGTTGAGCACTGAAGCTTTCTTT
TRBJ2-3,few,.,TRBV6-4,CASSDSKGGHMDTQYF,TGTGCCAGCAGTGACTCAAAGGGGGGGCACATGGATACGCAGTATTTT
TRBJ2-5,few,TRBD1,TRBV5-1,CASSSGTGSGETQYF,TGCGCCAGCAGCTCGGGGACAGGGTCAGGCGAGACCCAGTACTTC
TRBJ2-3,.,.,TRBV30,CAWSASGTQSTDTQYF,TGTGCCTGGAGTGCCTCCGGGACACAGAGCACAGATACGCAGTATTTT
TRBJ2-3,.,.,TRBV5-5,CASSQQPQITDTQYF,TGTGCCAGCAGCCAACAACCTCAGATCACAGATACGCAGTATTTT
TRBJ1-6,.,TRBD1,TRBV2,CASSRTGRDSPLHF,TGTGCCAGCAGTCGGACAGGGAGAGACTCACCCCTCCACTTT
TRBJ1-2,few,.,TRBV6-1,CASSEALASGLYYGYTF,TGTGCCAGCAGTGAAGCGTTAGCTTCGGGACTCTACTATGGCTACACCTTC
TRBJ2-5,.,TRBD2,TRBV5-8,CASSWGGAGEETQYF,TGTGCCAGCAGCTGGGGCGGGGCGGGGGAAGAGACCCAGTACTTC
TRBJ1-1,.,.,TRBV27,CASRSIGVVSEAFF,TGTGCCAGCAGATCCATCGGAGTTGTGTCTGAAGCTTTCTTT
TRBJ2-2,.,.,TRBV28,CASSQTQGANTGELFF,TGTGCCAGCAGCCAGACACAGGGCGCGAACACCGGGGAGCTGTTTTTT
TRBJ2-2,many,.,TRBV4-1,CASSQVPGLTGSNGELFF,TGCGCCAGCAGCCAAGTACCCGGACTTACAGGGAGTAACGGGGAGCTGTTTTTT
TRBJ2-1,.,TRBD2,TRBV29-1,CSVEGGSGGLYNEQFF,TGCAGCGTTGAAGGGGGTAGCGGGGGCCTGTACAATGAGCAGTTCTTC
TRBJ1-5,.,TRBD1,TRBV25-1,CASAQGAGNQPQHF,TGTGCCAGCGCACAGGGGGCTGGCAATCAGCCCCAGCATTTT
TRBJ2-2,.,.,TRBV9,CASSLSTGELFF,TGTGCCAGCAGCTTGAGCACCGGGGAGCTGTTTTTT
TRBJ2-3,.,.,TRBV2,CASSEVAGSSTDTQYF,TGTGCCAGCAGTGAAGTCGCGGGGTCTAGCACAGATACGCAGTATTTT
TRBJ1-5,.,TRBD1,TRBV24-1,CATTRRTGAVDYSNQPQHF,TGTGCCACGACTCGTCGTACAGGGGCCGTTGACTATAGCAATCAGCCCCAGCATTTT
TRBJ1-2,.,.,TRBV6-5,CASSYQGNYGYTF,TGTGCCAGCAGTTATCAGGGAAACTATGGCTACACCTTC
TRBJ1-3,.,.,TRBV5-4,CASSLETGSGNTIYF,TGTGCCAGCAGCTTGGAGACAGGTTCTGGAAACACCATATATTTT
TRBJ2-1,.,TRBD2,TRBV6-4,CASSADTSGGNEQFF,TGTGCCAGCAGTGCCGACACTAGCGGGGGAAATGAGCAGTTCTTC
TRBJ1-2,once,.,TRBV6-6,CASSAQIAANYGYTF,TGTGCCAGCAGTGCACAGATCGCAGCTAACTATGGCTACACCTTC
TRBJ2-3,once,.,TRBV11-2,CASSRAGSSDTQYF,TGTGCCAGCAGCCGTGCGGGGTCTTCAGATACGCAGTATTTT
TRBJ2-1,once,TRBD2,TRBV4-1,CASSQRASGREKFF,TGCGCCAGCAGCCAACGCGCTAGCGGGAGAGAAAAGTTCTTC
TRBJ1-2,.,TRBD1,TRBV6-5,CASTGGTGDGYTF,TGTGCCAGCACAGGCGGGACAGGGGATGGCTACACCTTC
TRBJ2-2,once,.,TRBV12-5,CASGNIRGTNTGELFF,TGTGCTAGTGGAAACATCAGGGGAACGAACACCGGGGAGCTGTTTTTT
TRBJ2-3,.,TRBD2,TRBV7-6,CASSLSGRDRDTQYF,TGTGCCAGCAGCTTAAGCGGGAGGGATAGAGATACGCAGTATTTT
TRBJ2-5,.,TRBD1,TRBV5-1,CASSDMTGPETQYF,TGCGCCAGCAGCGATATGACAGGGCCAGAGACCCAGTACTTC
TRBJ2-3,.,.,TRBV5-5,CASSSRGIPGDTQYF,TGTGCCAGCAGCTCTAGGGGGATCCCCGGAGATACGCAGTATTTT
TRBJ1-1,.,.,TRBV25-1,CASSEYFPGTEAFF,TGTGCCAGCAGTGAATATTTCCCGGGCACTGAAGCTTTCTTT
TRBJ1-6,few,.,TRBV7-2,CASSLAGVYNSPLHF,TGTGCCAGCAGCTTAGCAGGGGTCTATAATTCACCCCTCCACTTT
TRBJ2-2,.,.,TRBV15,CATSRGSPGRPGELFF,TGTGCCACCAGTCGAGGGTCGCCAGGCAGGCCCGGGGAGCTGTTTTTT
TRBJ2-5,.,.,TRBV6-5,CASTFSQSQYF,TGTGCCAGCACCTTTAGCCAATCCCAGTACTTC
TRBJ2-3,.,.,TRBV18,CASSPPSTDTQYF,TGTGCCAGCTCACCCCCTAGCACAGATACGCAGTATTTT
TRBJ1-4,once,.,TRBV27,CASSRWAAAEKLFF,TGTGCCAGCAGCCGTTGGGCCGCCGCTGAAAAACTGTTTTTT
TRBJ2-4,.,TRBD1,TRBV7-6,CASSLYKGDRVAKNIQYF,TGTGCCAGCAGCCTCTACAAGGGGGACAGGGTTGCCAAAAACATTCAGTACTTC
TRBJ2-5,.,TRBD1,TRBV10-3,CAISEHGQGQETQYF,TGTGCCATCAGTGAGCATGGACAGGGCCAAGAGACCCAGTACTTC
TRBJ1-1,.,TRBD1,TRBV11-2,CASSPRDRGSTEAFF,TGTGCCAGCAGCCCTAGGGACAGGGGGAGCACTGAAGCTTTCTTT
TRBJ1-4,.,TRBD1,TRBV9,CASSVTMTGSPEKLFF,TGTGCCAGCAGCGTAACAATGACAGGGTCCCCCGAAAAACTGTTTTTT
TRBJ1-2,.,.,TRBV28,CASSRPTDPNYGYTF,TGTGCCAGCAGTCGGCCGACAGACCCTAACTATGGCTACACCTTC
TRBJ2-5,.,.,TRBV4-2,CASSQDIGQRLTETQYF,TGTGCCAGCAGCCAAGATATTGGGCAGAGACTAACAGAGACCCAGTACTTC
TRBJ2-1,.,TRBD2,TRBV9,CASSEREYSYNEQFF,TGTGCCAGCTCGGAGCGGGAGTATTCCTACAATGAGCAGTTCTTC